The clone carrying this TCR beta chain was picked up a small number of times. The antigen is not known. PCR involved 60 Vbeta and 13 Jbeta primers. Generated by immunoSEQ multiplex PCR, the TCRdb table keeps only in-frame clones and is missing some. Of around 140,000 clones in the sample, under 10% are singletons; the top ten hold roughly 6.4%. This specimen belongs to a study of cytomegalovirus exposure and HLA in healthy donors. Study results and limitations: The listing of roughly 160 TCR beta chains classed them as cytomegalovirus-associated.

With 5 bases removed from V and 5 bases from J, the gap between germline ends came to 10 bases. The germline CDR1 and CDR2 sequences are SEHNR and FQNEAQ (reference sequence). The CDR3 contains 13 residues. The sequence came from a woman aged 40-49 years in good health and CMV-seropositive. Sequencing was performed on PBMCs. This chain links TRBV7-9 with TRBJ1-5; TRBD1 is a possible D gene (6 bases). The CDR3 is CASSLPGDQPQHF. The CDR3 DNA sequence: TGTGCCAGCAGCCTGCCAGGGGATCAGCCCCAGCATTTT.